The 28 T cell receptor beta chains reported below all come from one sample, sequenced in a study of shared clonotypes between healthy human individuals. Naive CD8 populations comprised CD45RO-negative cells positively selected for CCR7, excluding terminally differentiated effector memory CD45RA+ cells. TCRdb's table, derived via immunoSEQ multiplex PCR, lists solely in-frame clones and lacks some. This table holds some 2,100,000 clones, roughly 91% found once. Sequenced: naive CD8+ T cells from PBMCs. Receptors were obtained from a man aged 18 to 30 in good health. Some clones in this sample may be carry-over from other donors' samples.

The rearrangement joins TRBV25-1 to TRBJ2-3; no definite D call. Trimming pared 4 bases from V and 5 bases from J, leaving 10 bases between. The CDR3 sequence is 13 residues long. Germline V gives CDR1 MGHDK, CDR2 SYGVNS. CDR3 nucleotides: TGTGCCAGCAGTGTAGGAGAACGAGATACGCAGTATTTT. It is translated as CASSVGERDTQYF.

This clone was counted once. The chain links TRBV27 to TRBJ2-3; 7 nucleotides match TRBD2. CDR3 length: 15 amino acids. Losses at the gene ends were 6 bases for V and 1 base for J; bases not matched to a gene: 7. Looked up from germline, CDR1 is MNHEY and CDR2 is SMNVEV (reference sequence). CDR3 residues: CASSVGLFGTDTQYF. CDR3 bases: TGTGCCAGCAGCGTGGGACTATTCGGCACAGATACGCAGTATTTT.

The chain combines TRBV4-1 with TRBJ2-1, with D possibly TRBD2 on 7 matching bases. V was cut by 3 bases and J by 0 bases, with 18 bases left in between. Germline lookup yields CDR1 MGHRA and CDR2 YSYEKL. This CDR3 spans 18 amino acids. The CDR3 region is CASSHPREGGASYNEQFF. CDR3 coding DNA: TGCGCCAGCAGCCACCCCCGAGAAGGGGGGGCCTCCTACAATGAGCAGTTCTTC.

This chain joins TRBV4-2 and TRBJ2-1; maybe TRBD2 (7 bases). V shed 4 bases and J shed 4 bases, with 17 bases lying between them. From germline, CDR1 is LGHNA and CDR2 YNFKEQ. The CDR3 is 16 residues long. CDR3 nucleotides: TGTGCCAGCAGCCCCGAGGGGGACTACACTTACAATGAGCAGTTCTTC. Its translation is CASSPEGDYTYNEQFF.

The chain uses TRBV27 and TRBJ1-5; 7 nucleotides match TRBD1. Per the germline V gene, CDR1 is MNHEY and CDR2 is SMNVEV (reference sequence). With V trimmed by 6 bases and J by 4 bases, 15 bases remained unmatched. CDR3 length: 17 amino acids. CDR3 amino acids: CASRPILEGALNQPQHF. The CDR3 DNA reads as TGTGCCAGCAGACCCATTTTGGAGGGGGCGTTGAATCAGCCCCAGCATTTT.

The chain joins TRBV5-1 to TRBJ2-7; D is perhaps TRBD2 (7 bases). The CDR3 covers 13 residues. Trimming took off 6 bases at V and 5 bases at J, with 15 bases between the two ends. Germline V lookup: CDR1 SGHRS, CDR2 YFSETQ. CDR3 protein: CASKGEGHDEQYF. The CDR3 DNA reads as TGCGCCAGCAAGGGGGAGGGCCACGACGAGCAGTACTTC.

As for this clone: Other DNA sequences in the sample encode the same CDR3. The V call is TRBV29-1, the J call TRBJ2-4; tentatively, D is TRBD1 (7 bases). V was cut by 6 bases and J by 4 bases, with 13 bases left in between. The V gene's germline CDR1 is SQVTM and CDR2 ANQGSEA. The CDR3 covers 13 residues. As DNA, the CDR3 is TGCAGCGTCGCGGGACAGTTGAAAAACATTCAGTACTTC. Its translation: CSVAGQLKNIQYF.

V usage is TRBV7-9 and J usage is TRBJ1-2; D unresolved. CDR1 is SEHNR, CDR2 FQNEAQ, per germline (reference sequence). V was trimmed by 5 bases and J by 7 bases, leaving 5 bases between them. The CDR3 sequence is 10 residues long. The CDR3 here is CASSPSGYTF. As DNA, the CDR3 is TGTGCCAGCAGCCCATCTGGCTACACCTTC.

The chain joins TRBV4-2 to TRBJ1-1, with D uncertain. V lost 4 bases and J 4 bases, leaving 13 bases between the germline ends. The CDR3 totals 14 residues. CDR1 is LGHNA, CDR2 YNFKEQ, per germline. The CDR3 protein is CASSPTGRVTEAFF. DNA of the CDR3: TGTGCCAGCAGCCCAACCGGTAGGGTCACTGAAGCTTTCTTT.

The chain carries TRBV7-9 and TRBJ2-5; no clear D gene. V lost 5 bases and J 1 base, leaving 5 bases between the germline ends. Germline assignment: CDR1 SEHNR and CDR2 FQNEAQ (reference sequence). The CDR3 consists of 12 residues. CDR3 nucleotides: TGTGCCAGCAGCGAACTCCAAGAGACCCAGTACTTC. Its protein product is CASSELQETQYF.

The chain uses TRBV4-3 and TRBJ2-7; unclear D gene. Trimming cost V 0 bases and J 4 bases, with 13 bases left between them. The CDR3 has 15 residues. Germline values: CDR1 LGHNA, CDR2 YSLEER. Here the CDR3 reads CASSQDPVGTYEQYF. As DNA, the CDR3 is TGCGCCAGCAGCCAAGATCCGGTCGGAACTTACGAGCAGTACTTC.

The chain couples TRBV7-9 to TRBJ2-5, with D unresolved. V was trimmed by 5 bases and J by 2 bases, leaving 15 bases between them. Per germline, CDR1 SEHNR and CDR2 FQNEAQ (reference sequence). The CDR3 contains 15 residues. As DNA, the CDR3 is TGTGCCAGCAGCCCGAGTCTTGTAGTTCAAGAGACCCAGTACTTC. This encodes CASSPSLVVQETQYF.

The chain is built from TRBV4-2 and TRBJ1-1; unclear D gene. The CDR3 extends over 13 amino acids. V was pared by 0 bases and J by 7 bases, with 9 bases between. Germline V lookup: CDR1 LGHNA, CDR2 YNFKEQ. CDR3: CASSQDLGFEAFF. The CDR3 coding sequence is TGTGCCAGCAGCCAAGATCTCGGATTTGAAGCTTTCTTT.

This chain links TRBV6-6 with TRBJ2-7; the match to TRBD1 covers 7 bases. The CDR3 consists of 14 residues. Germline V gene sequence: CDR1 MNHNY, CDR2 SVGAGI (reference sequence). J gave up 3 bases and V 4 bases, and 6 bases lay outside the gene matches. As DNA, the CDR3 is TGTGCCAGCAGTTTCATAGGGACAGACTACGAGCAGTACTTC. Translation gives CASSFIGTDYEQYF.

The CDR3 protein is CASSQAIHGESYEQYF. The CDR3 DNA is TGCGCCAGCAGCCAAGCCATACATGGGGAGTCCTACGAGCAGTACTTC. The gene calls are TRBV4-1 and TRBJ2-7; D may be TRBD2 (5 bases). Germline-derived CDR1 and CDR2 are MGHRA and YSYEKL. The CDR3 has 16 residues. V was pared by 1 base and J by 1 base, with 14 bases between.

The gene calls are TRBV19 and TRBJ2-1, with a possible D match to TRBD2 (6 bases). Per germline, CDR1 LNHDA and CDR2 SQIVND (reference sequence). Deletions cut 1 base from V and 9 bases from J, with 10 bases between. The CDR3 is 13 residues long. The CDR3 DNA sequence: TGTGCCAGTAGTATAGGCGTAGCGGTTGAGCAGTTCTTC. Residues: CASSIGVAVEQFF.

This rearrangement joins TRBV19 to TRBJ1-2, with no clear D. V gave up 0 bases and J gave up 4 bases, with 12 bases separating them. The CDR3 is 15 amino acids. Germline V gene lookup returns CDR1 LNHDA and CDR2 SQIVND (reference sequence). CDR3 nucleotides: TGTGCCAGTAGTATAGATTCGGAGACGGTCTATGGCTACACCTTC. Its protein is CASSIDSETVYGYTF.

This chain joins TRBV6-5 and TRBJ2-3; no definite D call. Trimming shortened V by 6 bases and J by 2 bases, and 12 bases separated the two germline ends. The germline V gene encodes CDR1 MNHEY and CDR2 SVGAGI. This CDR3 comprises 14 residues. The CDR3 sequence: CASSPRSPTDTQYF. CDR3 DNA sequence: TGTGCCAGCAGCCCGCGGTCCCCCACAGATACGCAGTATTTT.

CDR3 loop: CSVDSAFTRTEAFF. The CDR3 DNA reads TGCAGCGTTGACTCGGCCTTTACGCGCACTGAAGCTTTCTTT. The rearrangement uses TRBV29-1 and TRBJ1-1; D not resolved. Trimming stripped 3 bases from V and 4 bases from J, with 15 bases between. The CDR3 is made up of 14 amino acids. Germline CDR1 is SQVTM and CDR2 is ANQGSEA. The whole variable domain, remainder taken from reference TRBV29-1 and TRBJ1-1, is SAVISQKPSRDICQRGTSLTIQCQVDSQVTMMFWYRQQPGQSLTLIATANQGSEATYESGFVIDKFPISRPNLTFSTLTVSNMSPEDSSIYLCSVDSAFTRTEAFFGQGTRLTVV.

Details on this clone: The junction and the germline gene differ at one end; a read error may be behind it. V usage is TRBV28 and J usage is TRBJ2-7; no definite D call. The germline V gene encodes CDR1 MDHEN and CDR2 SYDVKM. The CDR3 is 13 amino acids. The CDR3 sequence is CAGSLWSGLEQYF. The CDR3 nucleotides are TGTGCCGGCAGTTTATGGTCCGGGCTAGAGCAGTACTTC.

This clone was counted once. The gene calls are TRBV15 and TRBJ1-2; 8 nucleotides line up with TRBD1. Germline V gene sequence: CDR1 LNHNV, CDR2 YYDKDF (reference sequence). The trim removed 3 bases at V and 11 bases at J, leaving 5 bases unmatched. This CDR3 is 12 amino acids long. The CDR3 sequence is CATSRGQEIYTF. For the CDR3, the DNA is TGTGCCACCAGCAGGGGACAGGAGATTTACACCTTC.

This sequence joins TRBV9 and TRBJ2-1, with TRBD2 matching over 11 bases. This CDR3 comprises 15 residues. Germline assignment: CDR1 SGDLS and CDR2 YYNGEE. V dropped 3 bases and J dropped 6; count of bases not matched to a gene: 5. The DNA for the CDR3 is TGTGCCAGCAGCGCTCTAGCGGGAGGTGGCAATGAGCAGTTCTTC. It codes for CASSALAGGGNEQFF.

The CDR3: CASSPELGGPSYGYTF. CDR3 coding DNA: TGTGCCAGCAGCCCAGAACTTGGGGGGCCTAGCTATGGCTACACCTTC. The chain couples TRBV4-2 to TRBJ1-2; TRBD1 is a possible D gene (6 bases). The CDR3 covers 16 residues. CDR1 is LGHNA and CDR2 is YNFKEQ in the germline V gene. V lost 4 bases, J lost 4 bases, and 19 bases lay in between.

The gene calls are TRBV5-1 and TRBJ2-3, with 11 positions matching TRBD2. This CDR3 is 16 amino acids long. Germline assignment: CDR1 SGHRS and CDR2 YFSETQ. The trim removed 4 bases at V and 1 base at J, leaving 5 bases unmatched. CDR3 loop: CASSAKLAGGTDTQYF. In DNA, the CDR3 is TGCGCCAGCAGCGCTAAACTAGCGGGAGGCACAGATACGCAGTATTTT.

This CDR3 reads CASTGGPYGYTF. DNA for the CDR3: TGTGCCAGCACCGGGGGGCCGTATGGCTACACCTTC. J is TRBJ1-2 and V is TRBV28; the D gene is possibly TRBD1 (6 bases). Germline V lookup: CDR1 MDHEN, CDR2 SYDVKM. The germline V and J ends were trimmed by 7 bases and 5 bases, with 11 bases remaining between them. This CDR3 is built from 12 residues.

The CDR3 is CASSMVSGSYEQYF. The CDR3 region has the DNA TGTGCCAGCAGTATGGTGAGCGGGAGCTACGAGCAGTACTTC. The V gene is TRBV2, the J gene TRBJ2-7; TRBD2 matches at 8 bases. CDR3 size: 14 residues. The germline V gene encodes CDR1 SNHLY and CDR2 FYNNEI. J was trimmed by 3 bases and V by 5 bases; bases with no gene match: 6. Drawing the rest from reference TRBV2 and TRBJ2-7, the complete variable domain is EPEVTQTPSHQVTQMGQEVILRCVPISNHLYFYWYRQILGQKVEFLVSFYNNEISEKSEIFDDQFSVERPDGSNFTLKIRSTKLEDSAMYFCASSMVSGSYEQYFGPGTRLTVT.

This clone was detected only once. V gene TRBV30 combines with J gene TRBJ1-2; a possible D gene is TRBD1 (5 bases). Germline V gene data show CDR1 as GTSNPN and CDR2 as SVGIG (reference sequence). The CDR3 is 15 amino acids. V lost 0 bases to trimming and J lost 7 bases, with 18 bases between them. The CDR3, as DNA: TGTGCCTGGAGTGTTAGAGACAGAACTTTGAGTGGCTACACCTTC. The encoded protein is CAWSVRDRTLSGYTF.

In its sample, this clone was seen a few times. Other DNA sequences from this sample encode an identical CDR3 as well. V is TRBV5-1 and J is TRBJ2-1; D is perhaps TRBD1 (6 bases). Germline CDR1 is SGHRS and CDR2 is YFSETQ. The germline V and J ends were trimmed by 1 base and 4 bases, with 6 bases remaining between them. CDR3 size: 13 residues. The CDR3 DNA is TGCGCCAGCAGCTTGACAGGGTACAATGAGCAGTTCTTC. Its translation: CASSLTGYNEQFF.